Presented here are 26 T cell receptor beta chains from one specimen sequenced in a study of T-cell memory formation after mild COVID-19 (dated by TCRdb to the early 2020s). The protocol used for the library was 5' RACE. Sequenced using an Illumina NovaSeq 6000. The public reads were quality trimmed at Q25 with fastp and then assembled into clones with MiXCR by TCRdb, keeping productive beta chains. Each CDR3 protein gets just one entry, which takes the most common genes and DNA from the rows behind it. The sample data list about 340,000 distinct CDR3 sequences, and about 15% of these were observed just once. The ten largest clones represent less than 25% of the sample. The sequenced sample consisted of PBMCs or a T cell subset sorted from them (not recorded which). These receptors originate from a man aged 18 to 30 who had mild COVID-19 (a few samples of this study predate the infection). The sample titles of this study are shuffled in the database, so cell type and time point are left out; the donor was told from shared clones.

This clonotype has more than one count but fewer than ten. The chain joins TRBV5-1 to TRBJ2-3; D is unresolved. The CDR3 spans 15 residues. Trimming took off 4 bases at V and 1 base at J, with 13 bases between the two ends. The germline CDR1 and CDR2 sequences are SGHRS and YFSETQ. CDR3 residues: CASSITAAGTDTQYF. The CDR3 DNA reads TGCGCCAGCAGCATCACGGCGGCGGGCACAGATACGCAGTATTTT.

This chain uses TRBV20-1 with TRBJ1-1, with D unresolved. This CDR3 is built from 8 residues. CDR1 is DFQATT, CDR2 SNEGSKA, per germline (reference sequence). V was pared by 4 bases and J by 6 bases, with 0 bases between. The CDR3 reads CSATEAFF. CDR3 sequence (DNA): TGCAGTGCTACTGAAGCTTTCTTT.

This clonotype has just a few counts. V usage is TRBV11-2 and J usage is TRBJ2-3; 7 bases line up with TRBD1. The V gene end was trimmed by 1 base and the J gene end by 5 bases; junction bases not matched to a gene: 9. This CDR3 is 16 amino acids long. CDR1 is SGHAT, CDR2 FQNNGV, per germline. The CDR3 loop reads CASSLGVGGLGDTQYF. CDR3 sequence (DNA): TGTGCCAGCAGCTTAGGGGTAGGGGGCCTTGGAGATACGCAGTATTTT.

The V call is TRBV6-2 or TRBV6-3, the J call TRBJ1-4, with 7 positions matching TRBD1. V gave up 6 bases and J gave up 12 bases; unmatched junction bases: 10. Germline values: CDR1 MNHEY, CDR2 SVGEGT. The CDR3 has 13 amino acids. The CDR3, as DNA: TGTGCCAGCAGGTCAGATGGACAGGCGGAACTGTTTTTT. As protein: CASRSDGQAELFF.

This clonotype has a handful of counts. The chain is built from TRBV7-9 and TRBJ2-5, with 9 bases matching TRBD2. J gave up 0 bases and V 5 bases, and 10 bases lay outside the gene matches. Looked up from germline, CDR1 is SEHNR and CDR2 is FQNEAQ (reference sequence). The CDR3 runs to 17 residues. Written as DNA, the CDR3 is TGTGCCAGCAGCCCCCTCCGTCAGCGGGGGGACCAAGAGACCCAGTACTTC. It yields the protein CASSPLRQRGDQETQYF. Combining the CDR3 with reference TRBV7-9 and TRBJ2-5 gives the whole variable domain DTGVSQNPRHKITKRGQNVTFRCDPISEHNRLYWYRQTLGQGPEFLTYFQNEAQLEKSRLLSDRFSAERPKGSFSTLEIQRTEQGDSAMYLCASSPLRQRGDQETQYFGPGTRLLVL.

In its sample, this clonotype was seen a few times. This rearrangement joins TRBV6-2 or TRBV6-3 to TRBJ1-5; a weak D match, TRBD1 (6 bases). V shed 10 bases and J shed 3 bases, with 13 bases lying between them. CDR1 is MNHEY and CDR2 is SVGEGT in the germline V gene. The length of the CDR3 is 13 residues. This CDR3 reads CAIRQGINQPQHF. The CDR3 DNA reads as TGTGCCATCCGTCAGGGGATCAATCAGCCCCAGCATTTT.

CDR3 in amino acids: CASSLAGELTDTQYF. CDR3 sequence (DNA): TGTGCCAGCAGTTTAGCGGGAGAGCTCACAGATACGCAGTATTTT. The chain has TRBV12-3 or TRBV12-4 and TRBJ2-3, with D possibly matching TRBD2 (5 bases). The CDR3 extends over 15 amino acids. V was trimmed by 0 bases and J by 2 bases, leaving 9 bases between them.

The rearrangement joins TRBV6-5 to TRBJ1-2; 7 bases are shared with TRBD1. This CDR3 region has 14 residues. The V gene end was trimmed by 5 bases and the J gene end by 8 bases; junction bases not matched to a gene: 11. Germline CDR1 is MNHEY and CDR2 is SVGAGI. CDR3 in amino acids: CASSPRTGPGGYTF. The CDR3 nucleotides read TGTGCCAGCAGTCCGAGGACAGGCCCGGGGGGCTACACCTTC.

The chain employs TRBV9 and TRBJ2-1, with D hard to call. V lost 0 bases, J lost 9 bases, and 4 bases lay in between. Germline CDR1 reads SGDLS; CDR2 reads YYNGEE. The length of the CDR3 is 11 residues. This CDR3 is CASSVGIEQFF. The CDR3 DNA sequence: TGTGCCAGCAGCGTAGGCATTGAGCAGTTCTTC.

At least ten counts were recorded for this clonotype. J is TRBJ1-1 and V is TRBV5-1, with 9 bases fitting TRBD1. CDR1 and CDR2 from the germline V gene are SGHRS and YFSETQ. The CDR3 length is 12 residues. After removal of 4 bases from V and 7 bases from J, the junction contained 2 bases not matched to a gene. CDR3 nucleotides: TGCGCCAGCAGCCGGACAGGGGTTGAAGCTTTCTTT. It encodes CASSRTGVEAFF.

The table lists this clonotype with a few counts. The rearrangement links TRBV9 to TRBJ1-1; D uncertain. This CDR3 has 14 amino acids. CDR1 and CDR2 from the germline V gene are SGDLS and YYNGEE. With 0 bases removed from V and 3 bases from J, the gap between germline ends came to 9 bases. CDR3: CASSVGIRDTEAFF. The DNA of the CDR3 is TGTGCCAGCAGCGTAGGGATTAGGGACACTGAAGCTTTCTTT.

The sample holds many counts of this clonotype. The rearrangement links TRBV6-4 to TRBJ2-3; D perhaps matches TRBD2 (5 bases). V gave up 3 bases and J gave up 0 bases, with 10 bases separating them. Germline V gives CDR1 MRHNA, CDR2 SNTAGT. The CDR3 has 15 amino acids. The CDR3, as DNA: TGTGCCAGCAGTGAAGAGGGATCTAGCACAGATACGCAGTATTTT. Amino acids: CASSEEGSSTDTQYF.

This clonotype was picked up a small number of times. The CDR3 spells CSATRRGTEAFF. Here the CDR3 DNA reads TGCAGTGCTACCCGTAGAGGCACTGAAGCTTTCTTT. This chain links TRBV20-1 with TRBJ1-1; D is unresolved. Germline CDR1 reads DFQATT; CDR2 reads SNEGSKA (reference sequence). The V gene lost 4 bases and the J gene lost 4 bases, with 10 bases spanning the gap. This CDR3 spans 12 amino acids.

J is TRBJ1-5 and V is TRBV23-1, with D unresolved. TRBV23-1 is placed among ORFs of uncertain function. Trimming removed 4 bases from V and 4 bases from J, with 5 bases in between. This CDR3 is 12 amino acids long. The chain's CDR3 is CASSLENQPQHF. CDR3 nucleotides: TGCGCCAGCAGTCTAGAGAATCAGCCCCAGCATTTT.

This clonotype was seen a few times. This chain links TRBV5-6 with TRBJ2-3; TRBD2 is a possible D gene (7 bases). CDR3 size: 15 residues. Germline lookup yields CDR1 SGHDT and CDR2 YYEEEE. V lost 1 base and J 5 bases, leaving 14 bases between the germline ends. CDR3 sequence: CASSLMRGQGDTQYF. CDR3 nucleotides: TGTGCCAGCAGCTTGATGCGGGGGCAGGGAGATACGCAGTATTTT.

The CDR3 region has the DNA TGTGCCAGCAGCCTATCCAGGGACAGGGGGCTCCCAGATACGCAGTATTTT. Its protein is CASSLSRDRGLPDTQYF. V usage is TRBV6-7 and J usage is TRBJ2-3; 12 bases fit TRBD1. TRBV6-7 is flagged as an ORF with uncertain function. The CDR3 consists of 17 residues. With V trimmed by 6 bases and J by 4 bases, 11 bases remained unmatched.

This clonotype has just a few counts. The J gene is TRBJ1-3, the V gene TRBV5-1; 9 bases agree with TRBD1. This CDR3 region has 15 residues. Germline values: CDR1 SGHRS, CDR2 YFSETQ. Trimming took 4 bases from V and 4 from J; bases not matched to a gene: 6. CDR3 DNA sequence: TGCGCCAGCAGCCAGAGGACAGGGGCCGGAAACACCATATATTTT. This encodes CASSQRTGAGNTIYF.

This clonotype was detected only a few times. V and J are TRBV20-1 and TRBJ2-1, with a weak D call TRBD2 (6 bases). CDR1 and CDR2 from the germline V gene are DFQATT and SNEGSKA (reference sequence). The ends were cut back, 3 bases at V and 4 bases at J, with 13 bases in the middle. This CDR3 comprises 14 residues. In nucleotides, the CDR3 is TGCAGTGCTAGTGTCCTAGCGAAGTACAATGAGCAGTTCTTC. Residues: CSASVLAKYNEQFF.

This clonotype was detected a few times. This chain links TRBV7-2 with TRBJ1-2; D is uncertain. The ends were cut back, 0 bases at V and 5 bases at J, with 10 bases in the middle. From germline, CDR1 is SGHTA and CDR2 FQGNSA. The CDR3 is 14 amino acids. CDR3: CASSLAQVGYGYTF. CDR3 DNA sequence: TGTGCCAGCAGCTTAGCGCAAGTCGGATATGGCTACACCTTC. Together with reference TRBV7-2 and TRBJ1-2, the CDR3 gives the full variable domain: GAGVSQSPSNKVTEKGKDVELRCDPISGHTALYWYRQSLGQGLEFLIYFQGNSAPDKSGLPSDRFSAERTGGSVSTLTIQRTQQEDSAVYLCASSLAQVGYGYTFGSGTRLTVV.

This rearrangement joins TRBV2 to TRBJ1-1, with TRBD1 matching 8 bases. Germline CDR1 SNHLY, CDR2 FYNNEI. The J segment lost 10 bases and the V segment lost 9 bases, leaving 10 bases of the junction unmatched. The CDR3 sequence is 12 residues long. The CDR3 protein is CASRTGGRGAFF. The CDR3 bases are TGTGCCAGTCGTACAGGGGGGCGAGGAGCTTTCTTT.

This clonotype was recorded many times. This chain's CDR3 is CASSLGGGGAGEQFF. CDR3 nucleotides: TGTGCCAGCAGTTTAGGTGGCGGGGGGGCTGGTGAGCAGTTCTTC. This chain links TRBV12-3 or TRBV12-4 with TRBJ2-1; TRBD2 matches at 9 bases. J lost 9 bases, V lost 1 base, and 7 bases had no gene match. This CDR3 region has 15 residues.

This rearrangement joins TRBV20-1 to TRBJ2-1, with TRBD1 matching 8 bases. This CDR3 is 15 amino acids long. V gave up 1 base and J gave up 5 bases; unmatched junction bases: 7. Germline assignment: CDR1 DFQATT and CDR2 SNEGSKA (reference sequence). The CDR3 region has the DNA TGCAGTGCTAGAGCTACCGACAGGGGCGACAATGAGCAGTTCTTC. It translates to CSARATDRGDNEQFF.

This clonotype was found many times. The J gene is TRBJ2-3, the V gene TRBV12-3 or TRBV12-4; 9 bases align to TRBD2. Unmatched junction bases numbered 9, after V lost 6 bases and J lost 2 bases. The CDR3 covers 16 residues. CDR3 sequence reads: CASSSPIAGDTDTQYF. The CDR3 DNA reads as TGTGCCAGCAGCTCCCCCATAGCGGGGGACACAGATACGCAGTATTTT.

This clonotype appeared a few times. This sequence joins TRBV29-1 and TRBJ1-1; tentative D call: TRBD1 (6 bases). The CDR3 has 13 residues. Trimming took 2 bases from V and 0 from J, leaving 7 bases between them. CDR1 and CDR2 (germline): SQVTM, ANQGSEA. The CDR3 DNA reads TGCAGCGTTGAAACAGGGCTGAACACTGAAGCTTTCTTT. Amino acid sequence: CSVETGLNTEAFF.

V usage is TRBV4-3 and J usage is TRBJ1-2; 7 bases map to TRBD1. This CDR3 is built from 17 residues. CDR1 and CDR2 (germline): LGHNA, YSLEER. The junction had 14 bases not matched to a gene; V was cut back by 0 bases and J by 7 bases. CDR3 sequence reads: CASSQDWTGGIVGGYTF. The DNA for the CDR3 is TGCGCCAGCAGCCAAGATTGGACAGGTGGGATCGTCGGTGGCTACACCTTC.

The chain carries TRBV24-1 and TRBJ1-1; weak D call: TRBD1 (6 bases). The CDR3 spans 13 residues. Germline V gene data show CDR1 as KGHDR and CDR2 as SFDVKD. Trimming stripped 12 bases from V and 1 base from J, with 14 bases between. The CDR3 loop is CASRGAPNTEAFF. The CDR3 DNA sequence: TGTGCCTCCCGGGGGGCCCCGAACACTGAAGCTTTCTTT.